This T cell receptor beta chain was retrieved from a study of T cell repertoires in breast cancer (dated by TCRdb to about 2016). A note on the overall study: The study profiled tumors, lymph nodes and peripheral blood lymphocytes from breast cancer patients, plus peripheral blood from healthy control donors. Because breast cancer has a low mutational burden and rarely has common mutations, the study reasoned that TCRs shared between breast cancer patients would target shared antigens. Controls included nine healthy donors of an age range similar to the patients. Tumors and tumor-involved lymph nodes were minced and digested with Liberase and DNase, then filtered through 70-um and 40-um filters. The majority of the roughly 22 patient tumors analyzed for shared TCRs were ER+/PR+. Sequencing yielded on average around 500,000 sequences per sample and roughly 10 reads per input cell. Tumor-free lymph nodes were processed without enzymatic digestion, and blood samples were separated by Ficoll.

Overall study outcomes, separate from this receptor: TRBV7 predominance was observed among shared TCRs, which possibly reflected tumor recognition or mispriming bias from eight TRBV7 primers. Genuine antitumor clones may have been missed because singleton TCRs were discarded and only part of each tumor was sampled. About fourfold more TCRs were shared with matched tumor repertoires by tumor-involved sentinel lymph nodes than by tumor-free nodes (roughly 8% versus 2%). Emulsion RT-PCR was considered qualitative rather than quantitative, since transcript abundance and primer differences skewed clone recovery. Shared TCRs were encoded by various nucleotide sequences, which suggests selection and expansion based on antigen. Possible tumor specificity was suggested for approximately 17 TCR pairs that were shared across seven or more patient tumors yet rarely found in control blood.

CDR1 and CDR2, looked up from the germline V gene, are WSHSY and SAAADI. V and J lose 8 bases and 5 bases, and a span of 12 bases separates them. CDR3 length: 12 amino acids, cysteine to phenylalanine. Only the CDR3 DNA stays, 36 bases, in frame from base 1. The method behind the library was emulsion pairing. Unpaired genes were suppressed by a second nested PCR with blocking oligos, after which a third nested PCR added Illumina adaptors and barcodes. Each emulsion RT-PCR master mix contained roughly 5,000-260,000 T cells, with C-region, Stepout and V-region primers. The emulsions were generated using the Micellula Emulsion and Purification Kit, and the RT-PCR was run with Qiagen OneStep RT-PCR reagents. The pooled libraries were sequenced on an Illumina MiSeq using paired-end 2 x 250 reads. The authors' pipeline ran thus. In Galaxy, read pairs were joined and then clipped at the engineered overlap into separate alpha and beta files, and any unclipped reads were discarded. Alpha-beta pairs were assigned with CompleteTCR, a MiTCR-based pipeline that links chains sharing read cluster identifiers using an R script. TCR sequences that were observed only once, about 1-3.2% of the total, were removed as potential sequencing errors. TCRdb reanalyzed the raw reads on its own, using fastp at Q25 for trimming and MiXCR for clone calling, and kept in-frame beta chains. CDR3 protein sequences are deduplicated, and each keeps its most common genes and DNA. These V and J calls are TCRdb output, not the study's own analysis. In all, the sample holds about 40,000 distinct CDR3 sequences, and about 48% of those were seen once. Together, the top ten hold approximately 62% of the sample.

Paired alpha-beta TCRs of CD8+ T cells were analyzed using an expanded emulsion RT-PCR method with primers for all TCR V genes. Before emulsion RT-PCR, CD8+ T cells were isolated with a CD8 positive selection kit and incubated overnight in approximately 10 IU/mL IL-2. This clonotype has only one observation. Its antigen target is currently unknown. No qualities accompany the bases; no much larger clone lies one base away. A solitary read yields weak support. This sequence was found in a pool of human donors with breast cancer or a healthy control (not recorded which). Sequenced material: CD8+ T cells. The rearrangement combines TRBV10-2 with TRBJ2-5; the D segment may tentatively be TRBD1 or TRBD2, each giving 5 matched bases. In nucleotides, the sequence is TGCGCCAGCCTGGACGAGGGGGAGACCCAGTACTTC. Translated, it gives CASLDEGETQYF.